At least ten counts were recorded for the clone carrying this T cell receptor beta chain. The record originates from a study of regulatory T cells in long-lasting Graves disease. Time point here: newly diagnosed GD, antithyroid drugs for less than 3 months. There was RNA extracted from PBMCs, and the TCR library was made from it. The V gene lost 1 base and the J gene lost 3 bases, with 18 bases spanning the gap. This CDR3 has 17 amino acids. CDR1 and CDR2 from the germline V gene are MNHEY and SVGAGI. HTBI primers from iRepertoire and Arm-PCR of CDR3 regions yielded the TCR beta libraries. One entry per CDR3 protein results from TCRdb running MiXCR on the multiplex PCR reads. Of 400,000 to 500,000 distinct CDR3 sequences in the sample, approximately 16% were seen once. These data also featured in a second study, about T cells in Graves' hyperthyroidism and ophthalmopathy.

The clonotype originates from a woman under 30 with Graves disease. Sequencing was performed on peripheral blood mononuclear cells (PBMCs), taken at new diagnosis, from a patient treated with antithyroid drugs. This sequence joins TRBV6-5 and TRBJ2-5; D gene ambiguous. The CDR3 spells CASSYFVGGVPKETQYF. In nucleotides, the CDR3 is TGTGCCAGCAGTTACTTTGTAGGTGGGGTTCCCAAAGAGACCCAGTACTTC.